This T cell receptor (beta chain) was sequenced during a study of blood T cell repertoires in COVID-19 (TCRdb year 2020). Turning to the overall study: Samples covering the acute and convalescent phases of COVID-19 were provided by collaborators in the United States, Italy and Spain. Nearly every sample came with metadata listing a de-identified subject ID, COVID-19 status, age in years and sex. The repertoires were released in a freely available public database intended as a resource for research on the immune response to SARS-CoV-2. The dataset comprised deeply sampled blood TCRbeta repertoires from subjects exposed to, actively infected with, or recovered from COVID-19. The samples were drawn from the first 160 participants of the ongoing ImmuneRACE study and from under 1,500 subjects provided by 6 global collaborators. The material from the prospective study consisted of cDNA or gDNA derived from T cells, B-cell-depleted T cells, or PBMCs. Where available, HLA class I and class II types were obtained from metadata supplied by the sample provider rather than from assay-based typing. The full study reports these points: The quantity of clinical and demographic metadata differed by source and by participant and was supplied without curation.

Note on this clone: Its antigen specificity is not known. The sample holds no much larger clone one base away, and base qualities are not on file.

V ends up 6 bases short and J 9 bases short, with an unmatched junction base count of 7. Taken from the germline V gene, the CDR1 and CDR2 loops are MNHEY and SVGAGI. The CDR3 runs 13 amino acids, cysteine and phenylalanine included. CDR3 DNA only is kept here, 39 bases in frame from base 1. TCRbeta CDR3 regions were amplified from genomic DNA using the immunoSEQ Assay, a bias-controlled multiplex PCR. For the original study's pipeline: The number of nucleated cells in each sample was estimated by amplification of reference gene primers within the assay. To quantify the absolute abundance of each unique TCRbeta CDR3 rearrangement, sequence reads were collapsed and filtered. For each sample, productive Simpson clonality was calculated as the square root of Simpson's diversity index over productive rearrangements. Imported from immuneACCESS, the table was reduced by TCRdb to in-frame sequences with V and J called. These copies leave out some clones; in studies compared against another copy, an unresolved V gene accounts for under half, and the cause of the remainder is not known. D and trimming come from the DNA, and the V and J calls and clone size come from that table. A total of 120,000 or so clones appear in this sample, approximately 83% of them only once. The ten largest clones add up to 5% to 7.5% of the sample.

The collaborating institutions used their own protocols to collect whole blood in K2EDTA tubes. For TCRbeta analysis, collaborators shipped samples as frozen whole blood, isolated PBMCs, or DNA extracted from either of those sample types. This sequence was found in an elderly man with active or convalescent COVID-19. The material sequenced was peripheral blood. In this chain, TRBV6-5 is recombined with TRBJ1-5; 8 bases in the middle match TRBD1. The DNA is TGTGCCAGCAGGGGCGGGACAGGAAGGCCCCAGCATTTT. Translated, it reads CASRGGTGRPQHF.